This T cell receptor (beta chain) emerged from a study of blood T cell repertoires in COVID-19. Using immunoSEQ multiplex PCR, the repertoire was profiled, and TCRdb retains in-frame clones only, with some absent. This sample has around 250,000 clones, with roughly 85% found just once. Sequenced: PBMCs or T cells enriched from blood (not recorded which). This TCR derives from a woman in her fifties or sixties with acute COVID-19.

The CDR3 here is CASSAATGYTDTQYF. The CDR3 region has the DNA TGTGCCAGCAGCGCTGCGACAGGGTACACAGATACGCAGTATTTT. The chain recombines TRBV27 with TRBJ2-3; 7 nucleotides line up with TRBD1. The CDR3 length is 15 residues. Germline CDR1 is MNHEY and CDR2 is SMNVEV (reference sequence). The V segment lost 6 bases and the J segment 2 bases; nucleotides outside the gene matches: 8.